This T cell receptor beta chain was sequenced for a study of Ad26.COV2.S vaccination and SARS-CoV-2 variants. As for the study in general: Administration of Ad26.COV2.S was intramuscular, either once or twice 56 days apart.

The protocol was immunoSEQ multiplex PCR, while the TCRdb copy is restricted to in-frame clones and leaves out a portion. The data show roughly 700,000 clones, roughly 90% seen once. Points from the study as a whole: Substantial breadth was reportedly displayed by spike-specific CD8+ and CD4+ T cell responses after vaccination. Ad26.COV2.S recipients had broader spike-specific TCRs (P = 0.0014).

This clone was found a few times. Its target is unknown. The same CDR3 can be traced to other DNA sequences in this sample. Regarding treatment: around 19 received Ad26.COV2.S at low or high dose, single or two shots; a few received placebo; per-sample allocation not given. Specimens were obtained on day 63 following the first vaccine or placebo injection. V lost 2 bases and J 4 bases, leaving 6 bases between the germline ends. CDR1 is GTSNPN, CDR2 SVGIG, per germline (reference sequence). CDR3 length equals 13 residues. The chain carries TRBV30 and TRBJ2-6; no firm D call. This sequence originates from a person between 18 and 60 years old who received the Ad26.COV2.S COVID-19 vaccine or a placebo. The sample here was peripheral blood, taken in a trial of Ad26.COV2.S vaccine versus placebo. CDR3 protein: CAWSRAGANVLTF. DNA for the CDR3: TGTGCCTGGAGTAGGGCCGGGGCCAACGTCCTGACTTTC.